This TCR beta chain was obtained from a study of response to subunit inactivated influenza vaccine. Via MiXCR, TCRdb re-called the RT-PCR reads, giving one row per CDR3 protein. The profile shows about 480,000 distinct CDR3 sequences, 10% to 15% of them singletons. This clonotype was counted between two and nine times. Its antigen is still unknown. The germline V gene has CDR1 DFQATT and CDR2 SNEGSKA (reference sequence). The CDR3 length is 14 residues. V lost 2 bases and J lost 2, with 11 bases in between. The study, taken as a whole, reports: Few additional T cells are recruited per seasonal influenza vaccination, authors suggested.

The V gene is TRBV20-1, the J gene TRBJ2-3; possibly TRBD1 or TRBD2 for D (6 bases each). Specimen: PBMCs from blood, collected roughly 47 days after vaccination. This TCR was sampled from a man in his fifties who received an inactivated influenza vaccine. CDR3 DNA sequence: TGCAGTGCTAGATCGGGGGCCGTCACAGATACGCAGTATTTT. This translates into CSARSGAVTDTQYF.